Below are 4 T cell receptor beta chains sequenced from a single sample in a study of blood T cell repertoires in COVID-19. TCRdb's table, derived via immunoSEQ multiplex PCR, lists solely in-frame clones and lacks some. The data contain 380,000 or so clones, around 90% of them singletons. The sample was peripheral blood. These receptors all stem from a man in his forties with acute or convalescent COVID-19.

This chain links TRBV2 with TRBJ1-1; a weak D match, TRBD1 (5 bases). CDR1 SNHLY and CDR2 FYNNEI come from the germline V gene. This CDR3 has 13 amino acids. Trimming stripped 6 bases from V and 1 base from J, with 9 bases between. The CDR3 here is CASRFGQNTEAFF. The DNA for the CDR3 is TGTGCCAGCAGATTCGGACAGAACACTGAAGCTTTCTTT. Looking up the rest from reference TRBV2 and TRBJ1-1 gives the full variable domain: EPEVTQTPSHQVTQMGQEVILRCVPISNHLYFYWYRQILGQKVEFLVSFYNNEISEKSEIFDDQFSVERPDGSNFTLKIRSTKLEDSAMYFCASRFGQNTEAFFGQGTRLTVV.

The chain combines TRBV7-9 with TRBJ1-6, with a possible D match to TRBD1 (5 bases). The CDR3 is 15 amino acids. V was shortened by 1 base and J by 5 bases, with 9 bases between the two germline ends. The germline V gene has CDR1 SEHNR and CDR2 FQNEAQ (reference sequence). The CDR3 reads CASSLGGGNNSPLHF. For the CDR3, the DNA is TGTGCCAGCAGCTTAGGCGGGGGAAATAATTCACCCCTCCACTTT.

The chain has TRBV28 and TRBJ1-5, with D possibly TRBD1 on 6 matching bases. V lost 5 bases and J 4 bases, leaving 18 bases between the germline ends. Germline CDR1 and CDR2: MDHEN and SYDVKM. The CDR3 extends over 16 amino acids. CDR3: CASSHDRTRANQPQHF. CDR3 bases: TGTGCCAGCAGTCACGACAGGACCAGAGCAAATCAGCCCCAGCATTTT.

The chain uses TRBV11-2 and TRBJ2-7, with 8 nucleotides matching TRBD2. V shed 1 base, J shed 5 bases, and the junction held 4 bases outside the gene matches. The CDR3 runs 14 residues. Germline lookup yields CDR1 SGHAT and CDR2 FQNNGV. CDR3 sequence: CASSLGSGNDEQYF. DNA for the CDR3: TGTGCCAGCAGCTTAGGTAGCGGGAACGACGAGCAGTACTTC.